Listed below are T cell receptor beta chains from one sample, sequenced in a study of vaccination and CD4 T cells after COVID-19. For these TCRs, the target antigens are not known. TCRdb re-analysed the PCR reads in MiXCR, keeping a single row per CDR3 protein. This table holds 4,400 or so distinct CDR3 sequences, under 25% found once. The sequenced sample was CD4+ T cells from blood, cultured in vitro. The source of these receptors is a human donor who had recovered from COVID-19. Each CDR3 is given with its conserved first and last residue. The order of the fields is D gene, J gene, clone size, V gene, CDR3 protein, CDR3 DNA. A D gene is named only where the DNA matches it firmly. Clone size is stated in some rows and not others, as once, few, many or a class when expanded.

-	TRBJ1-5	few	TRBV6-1	CASSITDEFFQPQHF	TGTGCCAGCAGCATAACGGACGAGTTTTTTCAGCCCCAGCATTTT
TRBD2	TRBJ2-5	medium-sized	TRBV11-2	CASSPGGTSVETQYF	TGTGCCAGCAGCCCAGGGGGGACTAGCGTTGAGACCCAGTACTTC
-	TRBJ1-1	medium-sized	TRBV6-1	CASSSRQSDTEAFF	TGTGCCAGCAGCTCACGACAGTCTGACACTGAAGCTTTCTTT
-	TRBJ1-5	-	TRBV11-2	CASSLGLLNQPQHF	TGTGCCAGCAGCTTGGGGCTCCTCAATCAGCCCCAGCATTTT
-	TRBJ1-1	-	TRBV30	CAWSRWNTEAFF	TGTGCCTGGAGTAGGTGGAACACTGAAGCTTTCTTT
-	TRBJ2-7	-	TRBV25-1	CASSGYYEQYF	TGTGCCAGCAGTGGGTACTACGAGCAGTACTTC
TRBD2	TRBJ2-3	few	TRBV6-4	CASSEAGGPIPPDTQYF	TGTGCCAGCAGTGAAGCGGGGGGGCCTATCCCGCCAGATACGCAGTATTTT
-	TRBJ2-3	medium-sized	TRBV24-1	CATSDNRGTRDTQYF	TGTGCCACCAGTGATAATAGGGGGACGAGGGATACGCAGTATTTT
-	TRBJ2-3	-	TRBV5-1	CASSPPGRMGNTQYF	TGCGCCAGCAGCCCACCCGGTCGCATGGGGAATACGCAGTATTTT
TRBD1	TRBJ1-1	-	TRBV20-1	CSARDRGRDTEAFF	TGCAGTGCTAGGGACAGGGGGCGCGACACTGAAGCTTTCTTT
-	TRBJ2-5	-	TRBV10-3	CAISESMAQETQYF	TGTGCCATCAGTGAGTCCATGGCCCAAGAGACCCAGTACTTC
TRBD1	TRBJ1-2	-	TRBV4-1	CASSQVNRGVYGYTF	TGCGCCAGCAGCCAAGTTAACAGGGGAGTCTATGGCTACACCTTC
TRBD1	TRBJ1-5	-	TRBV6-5	CASSFKQGGNQPQHF	TGTGCCAGCAGTTTCAAACAGGGGGGCAATCAGCCCCAGCATTTT
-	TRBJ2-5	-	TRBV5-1	CASSGGSQETQYF	TGCGCCAGCAGTGGGGGGTCTCAGGAGACCCAGTACTTC
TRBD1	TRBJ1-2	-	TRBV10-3	CAISGTGIMDGYTF	TGTGCCATCAGTGGGACAGGGATAATGGATGGCTACACCTTC
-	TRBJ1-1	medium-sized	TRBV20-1	CSARKGTLNTEAFF	TGCAGTGCTAGAAAGGGGACACTGAACACTGAAGCTTTCTTT
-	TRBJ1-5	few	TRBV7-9	CASSLADFNQPQHF	TGTGCCAGCAGCTTAGCAGACTTCAATCAGCCCCAGCATTTT
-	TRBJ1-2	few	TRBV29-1	CSVRNGGNDYGYTF	TGCAGCGTTCGGAACGGGGGGAATGACTATGGCTACACCTTC
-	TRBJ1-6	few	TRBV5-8	CASSRITGNPLHF	TGTGCCAGCAGCCGGATCACGGGCAATCCCCTCCACTTT
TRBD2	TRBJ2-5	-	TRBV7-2	CASSSVTGSGGRETQYF	TGTGCCAGCAGCTCCGTTACGGGTAGCGGGGGGCGGGAGACCCAGTACTTC
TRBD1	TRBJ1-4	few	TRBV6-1	CASSAGQGFPETNEKLFF	TGTGCCAGCAGCGCCGGACAGGGTTTCCCGGAAACTAATGAAAAACTGTTTTTT
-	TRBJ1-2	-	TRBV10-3	CAISEPSPIGGYTF	TGTGCCATCAGTGAGCCGTCCCCAATCGGTGGCTACACCTTC
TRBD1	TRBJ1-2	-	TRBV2	CASSGQGVNGYTF	TGTGCCAGCAGTGGGCAGGGGGTTAATGGCTACACCTTC
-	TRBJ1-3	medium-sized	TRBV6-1	CASSDSIRGNTIYF	TGTGCCAGCAGTGACAGTATAAGGGGAAACACCATATATTTT
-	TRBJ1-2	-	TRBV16	CASSQSRGAYGYTF	TGTGCCAGCAGCCAATCCAGGGGAGCCTATGGCTACACCTTC
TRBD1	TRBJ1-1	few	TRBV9	CASSPGGEAFF	TGTGCCAGCAGCCCAGGGGGCGAAGCTTTCTTT
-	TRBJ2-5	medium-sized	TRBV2	CASSWAPGYQETQYF	TGTGCCAGCAGTTGGGCCCCGGGGTACCAAGAGACCCAGTACTTC
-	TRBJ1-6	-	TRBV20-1	CSAPAGTRNSPLHF	TGCAGTGCCCCCGCCGGGACGCGGAATTCACCCCTCCACTTT
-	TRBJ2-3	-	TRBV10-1	CASSEGRSSTDTQYF	TGCGCCAGCAGTGAGGGTCGAAGTAGCACAGATACGCAGTATTTT
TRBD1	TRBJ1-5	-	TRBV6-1	CASGDRGYSNQPQHF	TGTGCCAGTGGGGACAGGGGGTATAGCAATCAGCCCCAGCATTTT
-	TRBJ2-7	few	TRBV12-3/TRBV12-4	CASSSGFFYEQYF	TGTGCCAGCAGTTCAGGATTTTTCTACGAGCAGTACTTC
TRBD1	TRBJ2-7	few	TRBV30	CAWSDHARGREQYF	TGTGCCTGGAGTGATCACGCCAGGGGGCGCGAGCAGTACTTC
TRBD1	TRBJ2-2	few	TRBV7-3	CASSPTGLPTGELFF	TGTGCCAGCAGCCCGACAGGGCTTCCAACCGGGGAGCTGTTTTTT
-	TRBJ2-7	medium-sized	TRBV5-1	CASSLDTPYEQYF	TGCGCCAGCAGCTTGGACACTCCCTACGAGCAGTACTTC
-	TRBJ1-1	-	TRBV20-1	CSARVGHPNTEAFF	TGCAGTGCTAGAGTAGGTCATCCGAACACTGAAGCTTTCTTT
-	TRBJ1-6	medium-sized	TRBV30	CAWSAAGKSDLHF	TGTGCCTGGAGTGCGGCGGGGAAGAGTGACCTCCACTTT
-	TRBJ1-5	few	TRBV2	CASSEGSEYSNQPQHF	TGTGCCAGCAGTGAAGGCAGTGAGTATAGCAATCAGCCCCAGCATTTT
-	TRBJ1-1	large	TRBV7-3	CASSLDSQNTEAFF	TGTGCCAGCAGCTTAGACAGCCAAAACACTGAAGCTTTCTTT
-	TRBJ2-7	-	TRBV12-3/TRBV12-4	CASSYRGGDPYEQYF	TGTGCCAGCAGCTACAGGGGGGGAGACCCCTACGAGCAGTACTTC
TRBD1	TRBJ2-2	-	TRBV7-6	CASSPPGQGQPGELFF	TGTGCCAGCAGCCCACCGGGACAGGGTCAACCCGGGGAGCTGTTTTTT
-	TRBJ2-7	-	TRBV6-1	CASSRTYEQYF	TGTGCCAGCAGTAGGACGTACGAGCAGTACTTC
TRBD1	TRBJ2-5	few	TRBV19	CASSRTQGAGETQYF	TGTGCCAGTAGTAGGACTCAGGGGGCTGGGGAGACCCAGTACTTC
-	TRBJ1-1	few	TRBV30	CAWSHGMNTEAFF	TGTGCCTGGAGCCACGGTATGAACACTGAAGCTTTCTTT
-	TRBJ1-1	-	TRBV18	CASSGNGGNTEAFF	TGTGCCAGCTCCGGGAATGGGGGGAACACTGAAGCTTTCTTT
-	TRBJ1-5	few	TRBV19	CATRGVLGNQPQHF	TGTGCCACCCGAGGGGTCCTAGGCAATCAGCCCCAGCATTTT
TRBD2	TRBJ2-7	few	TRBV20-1	CSASSASGGSYEQYF	TGCAGTGCTAGTTCGGCTAGCGGGGGTTCCTACGAGCAGTACTTC
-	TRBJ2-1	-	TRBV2	CASMGRIYNEQFF	TGTGCCAGCATGGGCAGAATTTACAATGAGCAGTTCTTC
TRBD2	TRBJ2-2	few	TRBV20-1	CSASRGGNTGELFF	TGCAGCGCTAGTCGGGGGGGCAACACCGGGGAGCTGTTTTTT
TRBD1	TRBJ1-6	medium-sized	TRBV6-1	CASRGQGAGSPLHF	TGTGCCAGCAGAGGACAGGGGGCTGGTTCACCCCTCCACTTT
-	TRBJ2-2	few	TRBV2	CASRSQATGELFF	TGTGCCAGCAGATCACAGGCCACCGGGGAGCTGTTTTTT
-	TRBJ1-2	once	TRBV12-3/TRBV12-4	CAGSLARGTNYGYTF	TGTGCCGGCAGTTTAGCGCGGGGGACTAACTATGGCTACACCTTC